The 3 T cell receptor beta chains presented below share a single source sample, sequenced in a study of shared T cell receptors in the human thymus. The assay was immunoSEQ multiplex PCR, and TCRdb's table has in-frame clones only and misses some. The sample holds about 380,000 clones, 85% to 95% seen once. Source material: thymocytes. These receptors were obtained from a human donor.

V gene TRBV14 combines with J gene TRBJ2-1, with 14 bases identical to TRBD2. V gave up 6 bases and J gave up 7 bases; unmatched junction bases: 5. Germline V gives CDR1 SGHDN, CDR2 FVKESK. The CDR3 spans 15 residues. The chain's CDR3 is CASSWRLAGGNEQFF. The CDR3 coding sequence is TGTGCCAGCAGTTGGAGACTAGCGGGAGGGAATGAGCAGTTCTTC.

The chain combines TRBV30 with TRBJ1-5; no reliable D call. This CDR3 region has 14 residues. V lost 0 bases and J 7 bases, leaving 13 bases between the germline ends. Germline V gene lookup returns CDR1 GTSNPN and CDR2 SVGIG (reference sequence). DNA of the CDR3: TGTGCCTGGAGTGTACGAGGGTCAGAACAGCCCCAGCATTTT. This codes for CAWSVRGSEQPQHF.

The table lists this clone with a count of one. The V call is TRBV4-1, the J call TRBJ2-7; D is perhaps TRBD1 (5 bases). The V and J ends lost 0 bases and 3 bases respectively, with 12 bases between them. The CDR3 has 15 amino acids. In germline, CDR1 is MGHRA, CDR2 YSYEKL. The CDR3 loop is CASSQEGNRGYEQYF. CDR3 DNA sequence: TGCGCCAGCAGCCAAGAAGGGAATAGGGGCTACGAGCAGTACTTC.